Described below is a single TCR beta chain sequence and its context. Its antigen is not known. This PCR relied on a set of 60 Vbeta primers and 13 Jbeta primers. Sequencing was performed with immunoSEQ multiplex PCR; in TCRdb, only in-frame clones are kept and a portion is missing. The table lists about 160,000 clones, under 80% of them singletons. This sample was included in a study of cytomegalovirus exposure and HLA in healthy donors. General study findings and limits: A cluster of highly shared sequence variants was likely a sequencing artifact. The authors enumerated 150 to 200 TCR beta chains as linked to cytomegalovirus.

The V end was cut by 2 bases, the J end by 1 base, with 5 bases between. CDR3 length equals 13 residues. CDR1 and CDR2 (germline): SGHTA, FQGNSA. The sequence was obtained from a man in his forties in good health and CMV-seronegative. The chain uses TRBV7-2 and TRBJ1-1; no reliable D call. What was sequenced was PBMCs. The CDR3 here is CASSLRGNTEAFF. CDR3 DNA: TGTGCCAGCAGCTTACGGGGGAACACTGAAGCTTTCTTT. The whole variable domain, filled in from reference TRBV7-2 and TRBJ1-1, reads GAGVSQSPSNKVTEKGKDVELRCDPISGHTALYWYRQSLGQGLEFLIYFQGNSAPDKSGLPSDRFSAERTGGSVSTLTIQRTQQEDSAVYLCASSLRGNTEAFFGQGTRLTVV.